One and the same sample provided the 21 T cell receptor beta chains below, sequenced in a study of graft-versus-host responses after intestinal transplantation. Intraepithelial plus lamina propria lymphocytes were released by processing graft tissue. TCRdb's table, derived via immunoSEQ multiplex PCR, lists solely in-frame clones and lacks some. The profile shows around 35,000 clones, 87% of them singletons. Sequencing used ileum tissue, obtained around 190 days after intestinal transplant. These TCRs come from a human patient who received an intestinal transplant, so some T cells may come from the graft donor.

A single count supports this clone. This sequence joins TRBV7-6 and TRBJ2-5, with a weak D call TRBD1 (5 bases). The V end was cut by 5 bases, the J end by 5 bases, with 12 bases between. Per germline, CDR1 SGHVS and CDR2 FNYEAQ. This CDR3 spans 13 amino acids. The CDR3 here is CASSPLGRETQYF. The CDR3 nucleotides read TGTGCCAGCAGCCCCCTGGGGCGGGAGACCCAGTACTTC.

This clone was seen a few times. The rearrangement uses TRBV6-5 and TRBJ1-5; D is unresolved. The CDR3 extends over 14 amino acids. Looked up from germline, CDR1 is MNHEY and CDR2 is SVGAGI. V shed 0 bases and J shed 6 bases, with 9 bases lying between them. CDR3 nucleotide sequence: TGTGCCAGCAGTTACTCGAGCGGGTTTCAGCCCCAGCATTTT. Translated: CASSYSSGFQPQHF.

V and J are TRBV27 and TRBJ1-1, with 10 bases fitting TRBD1. J gave up 1 base and V 4 bases, and 6 bases lay outside the gene matches. Germline values: CDR1 MNHEY, CDR2 SMNVEV (reference sequence). The CDR3 spans 16 residues. The CDR3, as DNA: TGTGCCAGCAGTTCACGACAGGGGGCTAAGAACACTGAAGCTTTCTTT. The encoded protein is CASSSRQGAKNTEAFF.

This chain joins TRBV4-1 and TRBJ1-4; 8 bases agree with TRBD1. Per germline, CDR1 MGHRA and CDR2 YSYEKL. The CDR3 consists of 15 residues. The ends lost 4 bases at V and 5 bases at J; junction bases unmatched: 6. The CDR3 is CASSPGQGGNEKLFF. The DNA of the CDR3 is TGCGCCAGCAGCCCCGGACAGGGTGGCAATGAAAAACTGTTTTTT.

The J gene is TRBJ2-2, the V gene TRBV7-6, with 9 bases identical to TRBD1. Germline V gives CDR1 SGHVS, CDR2 FNYEAQ. This CDR3 has 17 residues. The trim removed 1 base at V and 6 bases at J, leaving 9 bases unmatched. CDR3 coding DNA: TGTGCCAGCAGCTTAGAAAATCGACAGGGGGGGCCCGGGGAGCTGTTTTTT. This gives the protein CASSLENRQGGPGELFF.

The rearrangement links TRBV5-1 to TRBJ2-2, with unresolved D. V lost 2 bases, J lost 3 bases, and 11 bases lay in between. This CDR3 region has 15 residues. CDR1 is SGHRS, CDR2 YFSETQ, per germline. CDR3: CASSFPQRDTGELFF. CDR3 coding DNA: TGCGCCAGCAGCTTCCCCCAGCGAGACACCGGGGAGCTGTTTTTT.

This clone came up once. The CDR3 reads CASNSLAGGEQYF. CDR3 DNA sequence: TGTGCCAGCAATAGCCTAGCGGGAGGGGAGCAGTACTTC. V and J are TRBV2 and TRBJ2-7; 12 bases are shared with TRBD2. The CDR3 length is 13 residues. The J segment lost 7 bases and the V segment lost 7 bases, leaving 5 bases of the junction unmatched. Germline V gives CDR1 SNHLY, CDR2 FYNNEI.

The chain joins TRBV19 to TRBJ1-1; D not certain. This CDR3 region has 13 residues. V lost 5 bases, J lost 0 bases, and 7 bases lay in between. Germline CDR1 is LNHDA and CDR2 is SQIVND (reference sequence). The CDR3 sequence: CASSLGMNTEAFF. Written as DNA, the CDR3 is TGTGCCAGTAGTTTGGGAATGAACACTGAAGCTTTCTTT.

The chain uses TRBV4-3 and TRBJ2-5; D gene ambiguous. CDR1 LGHNA and CDR2 YSLEER come from the germline V gene. The germline V and J ends were trimmed by 1 base and 5 bases, with 8 bases remaining between them. This CDR3 has 13 amino acids. CDR3 in amino acids: CASSQGVGETQYF. As DNA, the CDR3 is TGCGCCAGCAGCCAAGGAGTTGGGGAGACCCAGTACTTC.

V gene TRBV5-6 combines with J gene TRBJ2-2, with D possibly called TRBD1 or TRBD2 (5 bases each). CDR3 length: 16 residues. The V gene's germline CDR1 is SGHDT and CDR2 YYEEEE. Trimming left V 0 bases short and J 7 bases short, with 16 bases between. The CDR3 nucleotides read TGTGCCAGCAGCTTGGCCTGGGGGTCCTCCAGCGGGGAGCTGTTTTTT. Its translation: CASSLAWGSSSGELFF.

This clone was detected only once. The rearrangement uses TRBV19 and TRBJ2-7; a possible D gene is TRBD2 (5 bases). Germline V gene lookup returns CDR1 LNHDA and CDR2 SQIVND (reference sequence). The CDR3 totals 14 residues. V was shortened by 5 bases and J by 1 base, with 12 bases between the two germline ends. The CDR3 protein is CASSPGIASYEQYF. For the CDR3, the DNA is TGTGCCAGTAGTCCCGGGATCGCTTCCTACGAGCAGTACTTC.

This clone was seen a single time. V is TRBV6-5 and J is TRBJ1-3; D perhaps matches TRBD1 (5 bases). Germline CDR1 and CDR2: MNHEY and SVGAGI. CDR3 length: 16 residues. V dropped 2 bases and J dropped 0 bases, with 11 bases sitting between them. The CDR3 here is CASSYEQVGSGNTIYF. The CDR3 DNA is TGTGCCAGCAGTTACGAACAGGTTGGCTCTGGAAACACCATATATTTT.

The chain combines TRBV11-2 with TRBJ2-7, with 9 bases lining up with TRBD1. V lost 5 bases and J lost 3; bases outside the gene matches: 8. The germline CDR1 and CDR2 sequences are SGHAT and FQNNGV. This CDR3 has 15 residues. This CDR3 is CASSRTGTGSYEQYF. CDR3 bases: TGTGCCAGCAGCCGAACCGGGACAGGGAGCTACGAGCAGTACTTC.

V is TRBV7-3 and J is TRBJ2-3; D is uncertain. The CDR3 consists of 13 residues. Germline V lookup: CDR1 SGHTA, CDR2 FQGTGA. V was cut by 5 bases and J by 0 bases, with 6 bases left in between. In DNA, the CDR3 is TGTGCCAGCAGCCTCGAGAGCACAGATACGCAGTATTTT. Protein: CASSLESTDTQYF.

In this sample, this clone turned up a few times. V gene TRBV6-6 combines with J gene TRBJ2-7; TRBD1 matches at 9 bases. The CDR3 is 14 residues long. The J segment lost 9 bases and the V segment lost 4 bases, leaving 10 bases of the junction unmatched. Germline CDR1 is MNHNY and CDR2 is SVGAGI (reference sequence). The CDR3 nucleotides read TGTGCCAGCAGTTCATGGACAGGGGAATGGGGGCAGTACTTC. Amino acids: CASSSWTGEWGQYF.

In this sample, this clone turned up a few times. This sequence joins TRBV27 and TRBJ2-7; D remains unclear. Germline V gene sequence: CDR1 MNHEY, CDR2 SMNVEV (reference sequence). This CDR3 is 15 amino acids long. The V gene lost 6 bases and the J gene lost 2 bases, with 17 bases spanning the gap. The CDR3 DNA sequence: TGTGCCAGCAGCCAGGTAACTCCCGGGCCCTACGAGCAGTACTTC. Its protein is CASSQVTPGPYEQYF.

J is TRBJ2-1 and V is TRBV18; the match to TRBD2 covers 9 bases. V gave up 1 base and J gave up 5 bases; unmatched junction bases: 3. Germline V CDR1 and CDR2: KGHSH, LQKENI. The CDR3 has 15 residues. The CDR3 nucleotides read TGTGCCAGCTCACCACGGACTAGCGCGGACAATGAGCAGTTCTTC. This sequence encodes CASSPRTSADNEQFF.

This clone was observed a few times. This chain connects TRBV7-9 to TRBJ2-7, with a possible D match to TRBD1 (6 bases). The CDR3 is 16 amino acids. V shed 5 bases and J shed 0 bases, with 17 bases lying between them. Germline lookup yields CDR1 SEHNR and CDR2 FQNEAQ (reference sequence). The CDR3 nucleotides read TGTGCCAGCAGCGACGTCGGGGACATGCTCTCCTACGAGCAGTACTTC. Amino acids: CASSDVGDMLSYEQYF.

The chain joins TRBV2 to TRBJ2-7; 8 positions match TRBD1. Germline lookup yields CDR1 SNHLY and CDR2 FYNNEI. V gave up 4 bases and J gave up 0 bases; unmatched junction bases: 14. There are 18 residues in the CDR3. The CDR3 loop is CASSAPSGGHVNSYEQYF. The DNA of the CDR3 is TGTGCCAGCAGTGCACCGTCAGGGGGCCATGTTAACTCCTACGAGCAGTACTTC.

The CDR3 reads CAWSQVGNTGELFF. The CDR3 coding sequence is TGTGCCTGGAGCCAGGTCGGGAACACCGGGGAGCTGTTTTTT. The V call is TRBV30, the J call TRBJ2-2; D is undetermined. Germline V lookup: CDR1 GTSNPN, CDR2 SVGIG (reference sequence). The CDR3 length is 14 residues. With 3 bases removed from V and 1 base from J, the gap between germline ends came to 9 bases.

This chain uses TRBV27 with TRBJ1-2; D not resolved. The germline V gene encodes CDR1 MNHEY and CDR2 SMNVEV (reference sequence). The CDR3 runs 13 residues. V shed 3 bases and J shed 3 bases, with 8 bases lying between them. The CDR3 DNA sequence: TGTGCCAGCAGTTTGTCCGGGCACTATGGCTACACCTTC. Translation: CASSLSGHYGYTF.